This T cell receptor (beta chain) is drawn from a study of OX40 agonist ivuxolimab in advanced cancers. This CDR3 has 16 residues. The V end was cut by 6 bases, the J end by 0 bases, with 18 bases between. CDR1 SGHAT and CDR2 FQNNGV come from the germline V gene. General study findings and limits: Clonal expansion among partial responders at 0.1-3.0 mg/kg ranked near the lowest.

Here immunoSEQ multiplex PCR was the method, and the copy in TCRdb shows in-frame clones only, minus some. The sample lists some 80,000 clones; approximately 92% were seen once. As regards this clone: Its antigen remains unidentified.

The gene calls are TRBV11-2 and TRBJ2-7; tentatively, D is TRBD2 (6 bases). The TCR comes from an adult with an advanced solid tumor such as melanoma, head and neck, liver or kidney cancer. Sample: CD4+ or CD8+ T cells sorted from blood, taken in a trial of the OX40 agonist ivuxolimab. CDR3 sequence (DNA): TGTGCCAGCAGACGGAAGACAGACGGGAGCTCCTACGAGCAGTACTTC. Amino acids: CASRRKTDGSSYEQYF.